This TCR beta chain was recorded in a study of PD-L1 blockade in urothelial cancer. Study at large: The study started patients on atezolizumab at some point between 2013 and 2014, giving 1,200 mg intravenously every 3 weeks. Researchers found blood samples held a median of approximately 150,000 T cells.

Some clones are missing from TCRdb's copy, which holds only in-frame ones; the method was immunoSEQ multiplex PCR. This table has 100,000 to 150,000 clones, roughly 83% appearing once. CDR3 length equals 15 residues. Germline CDR1 is SGHTS and CDR2 is YDEGEE. Trimming took 0 bases from V and 4 from J, leaving 13 bases between them. Regarding time point: peripheral blood 6 weeks after treatment start. This chain uses TRBV5-8 with TRBJ1-1, with D hard to call. The sample here was PBMCs, taken around atezolizumab (anti-PD-L1) treatment. The TCR comes from a man aged 45-65 years with urothelial cancer. This CDR3 reads CASSLAGSRFTEAFF. The CDR3 DNA is TGTGCCAGCAGCTTGGCGGGGAGCAGGTTCACTGAAGCTTTCTTT. The variable domain in full, with the rest retrieved from reference TRBV5-8 and TRBJ1-1, is EAGVTQSPTHLIKTRGQQATLRCSPISGHTSVYWYQQALGLGLQFLLWYDEGEERNRGNFPPRFSGRQFPNYSSELNVNALELEDSALYLCASSLAGSRFTEAFFGQGTRLTVV.